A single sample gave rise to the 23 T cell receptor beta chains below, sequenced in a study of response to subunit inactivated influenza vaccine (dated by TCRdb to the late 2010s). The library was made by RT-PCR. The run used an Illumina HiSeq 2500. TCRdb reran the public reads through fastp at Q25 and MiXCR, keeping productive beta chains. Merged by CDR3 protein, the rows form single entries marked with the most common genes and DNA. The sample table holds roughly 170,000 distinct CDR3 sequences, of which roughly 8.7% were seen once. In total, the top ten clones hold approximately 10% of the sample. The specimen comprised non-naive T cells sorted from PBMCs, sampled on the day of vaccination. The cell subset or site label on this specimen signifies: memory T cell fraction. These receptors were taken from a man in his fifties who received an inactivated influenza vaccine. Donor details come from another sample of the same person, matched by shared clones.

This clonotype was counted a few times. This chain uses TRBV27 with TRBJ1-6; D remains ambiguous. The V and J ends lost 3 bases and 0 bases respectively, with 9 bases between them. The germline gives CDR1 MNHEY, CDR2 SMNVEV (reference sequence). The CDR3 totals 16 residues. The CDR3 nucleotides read TGTGCCAGCAGTTTCAAGGCCTACTCCTATAATTCACCCCTCCACTTT. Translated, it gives CASSFKAYSYNSPLHF.

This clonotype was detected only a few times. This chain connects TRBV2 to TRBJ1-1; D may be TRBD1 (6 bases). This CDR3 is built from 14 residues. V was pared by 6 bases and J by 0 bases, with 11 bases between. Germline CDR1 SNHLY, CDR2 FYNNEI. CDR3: CASSNRVMNTEAFF. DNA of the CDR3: TGTGCCAGCAGCAACAGGGTAATGAACACTGAAGCTTTCTTT.

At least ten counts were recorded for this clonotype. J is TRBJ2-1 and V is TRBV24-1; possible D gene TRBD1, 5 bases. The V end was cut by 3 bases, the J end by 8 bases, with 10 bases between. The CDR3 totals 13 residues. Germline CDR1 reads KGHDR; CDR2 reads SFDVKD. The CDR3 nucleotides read TGTGCCACCAGTGATGGACACCTCGATGAGCAGTTCTTC. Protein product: CATSDGHLDEQFF.

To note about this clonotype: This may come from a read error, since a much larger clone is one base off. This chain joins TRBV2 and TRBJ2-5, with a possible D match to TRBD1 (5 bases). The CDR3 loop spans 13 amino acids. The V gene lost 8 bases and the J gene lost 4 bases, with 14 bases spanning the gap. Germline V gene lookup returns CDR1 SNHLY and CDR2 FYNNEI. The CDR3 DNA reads TGTGCCAGCGGAAAACAGGTGAGAGAGACCCAGTACTTC. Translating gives CASGKQVRETQYF.

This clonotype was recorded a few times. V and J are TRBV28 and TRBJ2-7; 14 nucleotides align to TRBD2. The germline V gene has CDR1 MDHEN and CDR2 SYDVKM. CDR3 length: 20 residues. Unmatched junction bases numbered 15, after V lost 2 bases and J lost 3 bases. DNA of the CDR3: TGTGCCAGCAGTTTAACAAATACCGGACTAGCGGGAGGAAGAATCTACGAGCAGTACTTC. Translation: CASSLTNTGLAGGRIYEQYF.

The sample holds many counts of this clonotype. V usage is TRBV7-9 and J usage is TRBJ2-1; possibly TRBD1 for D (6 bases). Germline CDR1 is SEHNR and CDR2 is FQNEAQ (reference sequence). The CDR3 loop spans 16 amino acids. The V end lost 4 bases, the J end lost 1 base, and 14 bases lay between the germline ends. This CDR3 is CASSSFGQTSYNEQFF. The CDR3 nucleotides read TGTGCCAGCAGCTCCTTTGGACAGACTTCCTACAATGAGCAGTTCTTC. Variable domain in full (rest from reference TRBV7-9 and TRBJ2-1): DTGVSQNPRHKITKRGQNVTFRCDPISEHNRLYWYRQTLGQGPEFLTYFQNEAQLEKSRLLSDRFSAERPKGSFSTLEIQRTEQGDSAMYLCASSSFGQTSYNEQFFGPGTRLTVL.

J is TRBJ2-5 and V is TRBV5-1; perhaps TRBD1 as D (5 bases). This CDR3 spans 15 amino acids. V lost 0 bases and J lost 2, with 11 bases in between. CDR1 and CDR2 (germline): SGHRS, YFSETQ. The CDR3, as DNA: TGCGCCAGCAGCTTGGCCGACAGAGATCAAGAGACCCAGTACTTC. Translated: CASSLADRDQETQYF.

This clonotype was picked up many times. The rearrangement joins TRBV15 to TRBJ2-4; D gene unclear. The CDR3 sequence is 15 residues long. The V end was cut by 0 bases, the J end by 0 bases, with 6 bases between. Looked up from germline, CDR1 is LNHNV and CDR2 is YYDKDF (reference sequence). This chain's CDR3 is CATSRDLLAKNIQYF. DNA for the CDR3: TGTGCCACCAGCAGAGATCTGCTAGCCAAAAACATTCAGTACTTC.

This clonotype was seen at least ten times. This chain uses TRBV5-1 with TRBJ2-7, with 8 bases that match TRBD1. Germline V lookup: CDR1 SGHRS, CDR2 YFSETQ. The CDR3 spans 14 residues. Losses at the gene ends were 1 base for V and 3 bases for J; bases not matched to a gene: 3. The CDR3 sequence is CASSLSGQGYEQYF. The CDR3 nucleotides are TGCGCCAGCAGCTTGTCCGGACAGGGCTACGAGCAGTACTTC.

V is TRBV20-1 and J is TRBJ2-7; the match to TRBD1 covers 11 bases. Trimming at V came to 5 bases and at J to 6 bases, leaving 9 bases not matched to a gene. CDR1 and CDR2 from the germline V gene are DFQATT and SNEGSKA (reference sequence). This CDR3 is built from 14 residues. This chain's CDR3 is CSARSGTGGGEQYF. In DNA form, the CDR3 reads TGCAGTGCTCGCTCCGGGACAGGGGGAGGCGAGCAGTACTTC.

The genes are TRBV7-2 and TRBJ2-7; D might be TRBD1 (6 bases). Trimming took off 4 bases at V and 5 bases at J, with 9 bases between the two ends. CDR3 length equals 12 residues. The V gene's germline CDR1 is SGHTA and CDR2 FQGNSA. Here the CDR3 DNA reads TGTGCCAGCAGCTCCGCAGGGGACGAGCAGTACTTC. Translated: CASSSAGDEQYF.

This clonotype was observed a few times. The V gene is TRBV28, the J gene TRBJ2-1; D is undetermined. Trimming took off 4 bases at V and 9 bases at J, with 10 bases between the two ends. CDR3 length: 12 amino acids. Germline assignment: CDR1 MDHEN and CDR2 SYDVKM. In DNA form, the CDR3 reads TGTGCCAGCAGTTGGTACCCGAGTGAGCAGTTCTTC. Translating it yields CASSWYPSEQFF.

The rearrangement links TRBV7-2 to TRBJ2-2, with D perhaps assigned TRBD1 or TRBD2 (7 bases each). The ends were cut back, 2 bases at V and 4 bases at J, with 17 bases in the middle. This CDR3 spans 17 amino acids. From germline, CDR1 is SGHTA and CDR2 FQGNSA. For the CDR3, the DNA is TGTGCCAGCAGCTTACGTATCGGCAGGGGGGGCACCGGGGAGCTGTTTTTT. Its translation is CASSLRIGRGGTGELFF.

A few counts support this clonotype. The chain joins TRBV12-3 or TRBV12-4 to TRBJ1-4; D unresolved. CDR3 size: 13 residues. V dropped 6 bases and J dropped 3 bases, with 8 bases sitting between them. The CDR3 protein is CASRRGANEKLFF. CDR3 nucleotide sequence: TGTGCCAGCAGACGTGGGGCTAATGAAAAACTGTTTTTT.

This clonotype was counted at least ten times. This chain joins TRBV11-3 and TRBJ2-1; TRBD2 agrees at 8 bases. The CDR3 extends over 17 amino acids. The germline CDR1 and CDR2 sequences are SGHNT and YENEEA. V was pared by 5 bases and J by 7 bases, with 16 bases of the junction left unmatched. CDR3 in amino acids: CASSQYYGGAIGNEQFF. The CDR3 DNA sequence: TGTGCCAGCAGCCAATACTACGGGGGGGCGATCGGGAATGAGCAGTTCTTC.

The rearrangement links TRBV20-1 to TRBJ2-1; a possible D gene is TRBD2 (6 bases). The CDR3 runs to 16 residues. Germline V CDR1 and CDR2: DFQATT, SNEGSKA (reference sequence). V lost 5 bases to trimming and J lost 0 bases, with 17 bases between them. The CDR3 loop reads CSAQGRDASSYNEQFF. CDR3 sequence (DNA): TGCAGTGCTCAAGGGCGGGACGCCAGCTCCTACAATGAGCAGTTCTTC.

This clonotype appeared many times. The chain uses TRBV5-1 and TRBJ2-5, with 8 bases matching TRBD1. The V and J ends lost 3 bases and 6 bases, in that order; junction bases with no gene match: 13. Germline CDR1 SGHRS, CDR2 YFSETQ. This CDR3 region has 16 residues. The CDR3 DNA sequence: TGCGCCAGCAGCTGGAGCCTCGGACAGGGCTCGAAGACCCAGTACTTC. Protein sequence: CASSWSLGQGSKTQYF.

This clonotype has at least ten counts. CDR3: CASSEQSGPYEQFF. The CDR3 DNA reads TGTGCCAGCAGTGAACAGTCCGGGCCCTATGAGCAGTTCTTC. V and J are TRBV6-1 and TRBJ2-1; D is undetermined. V lost 2 bases, J lost 8 bases, and 13 bases lay in between. There are 14 residues in the CDR3. CDR1 is MNHNS, CDR2 SASEGT, per germline.

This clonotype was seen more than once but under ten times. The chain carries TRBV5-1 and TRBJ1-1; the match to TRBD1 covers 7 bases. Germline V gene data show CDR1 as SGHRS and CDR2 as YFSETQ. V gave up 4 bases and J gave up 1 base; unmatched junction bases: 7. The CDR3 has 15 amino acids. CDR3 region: CASSNQGVGNTEAFF. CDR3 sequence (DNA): TGCGCCAGCAGCAACCAGGGGGTTGGGAACACTGAAGCTTTCTTT.

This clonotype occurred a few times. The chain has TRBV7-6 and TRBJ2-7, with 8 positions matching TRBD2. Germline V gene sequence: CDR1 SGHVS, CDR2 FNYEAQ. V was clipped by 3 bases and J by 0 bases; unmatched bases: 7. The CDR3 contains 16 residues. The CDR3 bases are TGTGCCAGCAGCTTCTCAGCGGGGGCCCTCTCCTACGAGCAGTACTTC. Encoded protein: CASSFSAGALSYEQYF. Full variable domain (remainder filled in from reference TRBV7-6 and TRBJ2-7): GAGVSQSPRYKVTKRGQDVALRCDPISGHVSLYWYRQALGQGPEFLTYFNYEAQQDKSGLPNDRFSAERPEGSISTLTIQRTEQRDSAMYRCASSFSAGALSYEQYFGPGTRLTVT.

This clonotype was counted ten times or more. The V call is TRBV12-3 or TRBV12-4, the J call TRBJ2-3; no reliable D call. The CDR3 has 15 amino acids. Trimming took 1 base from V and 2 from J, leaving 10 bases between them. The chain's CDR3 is CASSLDGRFTDTQYF. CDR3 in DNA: TGTGCCAGCAGTTTAGATGGGCGGTTCACAGATACGCAGTATTTT.

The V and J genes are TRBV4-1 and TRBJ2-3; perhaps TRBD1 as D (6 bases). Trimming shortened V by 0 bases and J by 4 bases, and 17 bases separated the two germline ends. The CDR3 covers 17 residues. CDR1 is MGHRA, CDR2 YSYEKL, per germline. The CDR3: CASSQDPPGARADTQYF. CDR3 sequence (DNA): TGCGCCAGCAGCCAAGATCCACCAGGGGCTAGGGCAGATACGCAGTATTTT.

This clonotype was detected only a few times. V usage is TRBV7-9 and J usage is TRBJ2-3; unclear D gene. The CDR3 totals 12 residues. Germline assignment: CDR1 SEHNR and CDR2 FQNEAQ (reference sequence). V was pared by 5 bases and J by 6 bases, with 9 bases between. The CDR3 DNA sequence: TGTGCCAGCAGCCCACATCCTGATACGCAGTATTTT. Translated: CASSPHPDTQYF.